Sequencing of this T cell receptor (beta chain) was carried out in a study of T cells after yellow fever vaccination. There are many counts of this clonotype. In TCRdb, the 5' RACE reads were re-called with MiXCR into one record per CDR3 protein. The sample holds about 230,000 distinct CDR3 sequences, 5.5% to 8.5% seen once. The germline CDR1 and CDR2 sequences are MDHEN and SYDVKM. The CDR3 contains 12 residues. V lost 8 bases to trimming and J lost 6 bases, with 11 bases between them. The input for sequencing was CD4+ T cells sorted from PBMCs, taken on the day of the yellow fever booster vaccination. V is TRBV28 and J is TRBJ2-1; D is undetermined. The receptor was isolated from a man under 40 who received the YFV17D yellow fever vaccine. DNA for the CDR3: TGTGCCAGCCTAAGCTTGGGCAATGAGCAGTTCTTC. Protein sequence: CASLSLGNEQFF.